This T cell receptor beta chain was profiled in a study of T cell changes during pregnancy in multiple sclerosis. Generated by immunoSEQ multiplex PCR, the TCRdb table keeps only in-frame clones and is missing some. The sample lists around 50,000 clones, about 90% occurring once. In germline, CDR1 is MDHEN, CDR2 SYDVKM. The ends were cut back, 4 bases at V and 5 bases at J, with 20 bases in the middle. This CDR3 contains 16 residues. The receptor comes from a female donor in good health, enrolled as a control in a pregnancy study. V and J are TRBV28 and TRBJ2-5, with a possible D match to TRBD1 (5 bases). Specimen: CD4+ T cells from peripheral blood mononuclear cells, collected after pregnancy. CDR3 nucleotides: TGTGCCAGCAGTTCCCTTAAAACGTCGCCAGGGGAGACCCAGTACTTC. This codes for CASSSLKTSPGETQYF.